A single sample gave rise to the 24 T cell receptor beta chains below, sequenced in a study of shared clonotypes between healthy human individuals. Method: immunoSEQ multiplex PCR; TCRdb's copy keeps in-frame clones and lacks some. The repertoire holds 1 million to 1.3 million clones, with about four fifths as singletons. Sequencing used memory CD4+ T cells from PBMCs. Subset: CD45RA-negative fraction. The source of these receptors is a man between 18 and 29 years old in good health. Some clones in this sample may be carry-over from other donors' samples.

The J gene is TRBJ1-1, the V gene TRBV18; D is undetermined. Trimming took 2 bases from V and 1 from J, leaving 11 bases between them. CDR1 is KGHSH, CDR2 LQKENI, per germline. This CDR3 has 15 residues. The CDR3 reads CASSPWRQQNTEAFF. The DNA of the CDR3 is TGTGCCAGCTCACCATGGCGGCAACAGAACACTGAAGCTTTCTTT.

Concerning this clone: At one boundary the junction diverges from the germline segment, which might be a read error. The V and J genes are TRBV6-5 and TRBJ2-1, with 11 bases matching TRBD2. Germline V gene data show CDR1 as MNHEY and CDR2 as SVGAGI. This CDR3 contains 14 residues. The CDR3 coding sequence is TGTGCCAGTAGAACCGGGACTAGCGGCAATCAGGTTCTCTTC. This translates into CASRTGTSGNQVLF.

The chain couples TRBV9 to TRBJ2-6, with no clear D. Trimming stripped 0 bases from V and 0 bases from J, with 4 bases between. Germline V lookup: CDR1 SGDLS, CDR2 YYNGEE. The CDR3 is 15 residues long. The CDR3 protein is CASSVGVSGANVLTF. The CDR3 DNA reads TGTGCCAGCAGCGTAGGGGTCTCTGGGGCCAACGTCCTGACTTTC.

This chain's CDR3 is CASSDRTGVNTEAFF. CDR3 nucleotide sequence: TGTGCCAGCAGTGATCGGACAGGGGTGAACACTGAAGCTTTCTTT. The gene calls are TRBV6-1 and TRBJ1-1; 9 nucleotides agree with TRBD1. The germline CDR1 and CDR2 sequences are MNHNS and SASEGT. Trimming cost V 3 bases and J 0 bases; bases outside gene matches: 2. This CDR3 spans 15 amino acids.

DNA of the CDR3: TGTGCCTGGAGTGTATTGGGGCCAAACATTCAGTACTTC. Protein sequence: CAWSVLGPNIQYF. The V gene is TRBV30, the J gene TRBJ2-4; tentative D call: TRBD1 (5 bases). CDR1 is GTSNPN and CDR2 is SVGIG in the germline V gene (reference sequence). The germline V and J ends were trimmed by 0 bases and 6 bases, with 9 bases remaining between them. CDR3 length: 13 residues.

The genes are TRBV15 and TRBJ2-5, with D uncertain. Trimming pared 0 bases from V and 3 bases from J, leaving 8 bases between. The CDR3 spans 14 residues. Germline CDR1 reads LNHNV; CDR2 reads YYDKDF (reference sequence). The CDR3 DNA is TGTGCCACCAGCAGAGATTGGTTCGAAGAGACCCAGTACTTC. Residues: CATSRDWFEETQYF.

With regard to this clone: At one of its ends the junction is not consistent with the germline gene, which may arise from a read error. The chain employs TRBV5-1 and TRBJ1-5, with D possibly TRBD1 on 5 matching bases. The length of the CDR3 is 14 residues. Germline V CDR1 and CDR2: SGHRS, YFSETQ. The CDR3 DNA follows: TGTGCCAGCAGCCTGGGGCCTGGAGAACAGCCCCAGCATTTT. Translating it yields CASSLGPGEQPQHF.

The J gene is TRBJ2-7, the V gene TRBV7-2, with 8 bases lining up with TRBD2. Germline trimming cut 2 bases from V and 2 bases from J; bases unmatched to any gene: 5. Germline loops: CDR1 SGHTA, CDR2 FQGNSA. The CDR3 runs to 15 residues. The CDR3 spells CASSLFSGVTYEQYF. The DNA for the CDR3 is TGTGCCAGCAGCTTATTTAGCGGGGTTACCTACGAGCAGTACTTC.

The chain uses TRBV7-7 and TRBJ1-1; D is undetermined. V gave up 4 bases and J gave up 1 base, with 7 bases separating them. Per the germline V gene, CDR1 is SSHAT and CDR2 is FNYEAQ (reference sequence). CDR3 length equals 13 residues. CDR3 in DNA: TGTGCCAGCAGCTCACAGCAGAACACTGAAGCTTTCTTT. The encoded protein is CASSSQQNTEAFF.

Only a few counts were recorded for this clone. The CDR3 DNA follows: TGCGCCAGCAGCGGGGGACTAGCGGGTTTCACAGATACGCAGTATTTT. This gives the protein CASSGGLAGFTDTQYF. This chain connects TRBV5-1 to TRBJ2-3; 12 bases map to TRBD2. The CDR3 sequence is 16 residues long. Germline values: CDR1 SGHRS, CDR2 YFSETQ. Trimming removed 4 bases from V and 2 bases from J; junction bases left unmatched: 5.

The J gene is TRBJ1-5, the V gene TRBV7-9; D remains ambiguous. V lost 5 bases, J lost 5 bases, and 7 bases lay in between. The CDR3 is 12 residues long. Per the germline V gene, CDR1 is SEHNR and CDR2 is FQNEAQ (reference sequence). CDR3 in amino acids: CASSVVDQPQHF. In DNA form, the CDR3 reads TGTGCCAGCAGCGTCGTGGATCAGCCCCAGCATTTT.

The chain carries TRBV21-1 and TRBJ2-7; the table's D gene call, TRBD1, was not cross checked with the DNA. TRBV21-1 constitutes a pseudogene. The CDR3 covers 18 residues. The CDR3 loop reads CASSKALSTGGIGYEQYF. The CDR3 nucleotides read TGTGCCAGCAGCAAAGCGCTTTCGACAGGGGGCATCGGCTACGAGCAGTACTTC.

Comment on this clone: In the same sample, other DNA sequences code for this CDR3. The chain has TRBV29-1 and TRBJ2-1; 10 positions match TRBD2. The V segment lost 6 bases and the J segment 0 bases; nucleotides outside the gene matches: 2. Germline CDR1 reads SQVTM; CDR2 reads ANQGSEA. The CDR3 sequence is 14 residues long. In DNA, the CDR3 is TGCAGCGTGCTAGCGGGAGTCTCCTACAATGAGCAGTTCTTC. This sequence encodes CSVLAGVSYNEQFF.

The rearrangement links TRBV19 to TRBJ2-7, with TRBD1 matching over 7 bases. The V gene's germline CDR1 is LNHDA and CDR2 SQIVND (reference sequence). The CDR3 covers 14 residues. The V gene end was trimmed by 3 bases and the J gene end by 9 bases; junction bases not matched to a gene: 11. CDR3 bases: TGTGCCAGTAGTATCGACCATAGGACAGGAGCGCAGTACTTC. This encodes CASSIDHRTGAQYF.

This chain uses TRBV4-2 with TRBJ2-4; 13 bases align to TRBD2. V trimming: 4 bases; J trimming: 0 bases; junction bases outside the gene matches: 6. Looked up from germline, CDR1 is LGHNA and CDR2 is YNFKEQ. This CDR3 is 18 amino acids long. The CDR3 region is CASSPGTSGTRAKNIQYF. CDR3 nucleotides: TGTGCCAGCAGCCCCGGGACTAGCGGGACACGAGCCAAAAACATTCAGTACTTC.

The chain recombines TRBV28 with TRBJ1-1; D not resolved. Per the germline V gene, CDR1 is MDHEN and CDR2 is SYDVKM. This CDR3 is 16 amino acids long. V lost 6 bases and J lost 0, with 17 bases in between. The chain's CDR3 is CASRPPQFIMNTEAFF. The CDR3 nucleotides read TGTGCCAGCAGACCACCCCAGTTTATTATGAACACTGAAGCTTTCTTT. The whole variable domain, remainder taken from reference TRBV28 and TRBJ1-1, is DVKVTQSSRYLVKRTGEKVFLECVQDMDHENMFWYRQDPGLGLRLIYFSYDVKMKEKGDIPEGYSVSREKKERFSLILESASTNQTSMYLCASRPPQFIMNTEAFFGQGTRLTVV.

The chain has TRBV2 and TRBJ1-4; maybe TRBD1 (5 bases). The germline V gene has CDR1 SNHLY and CDR2 FYNNEI. V was trimmed by 5 bases and J by 7 bases, leaving 17 bases between them. The CDR3 totals 15 residues. CDR3 sequence reads: CASSNTYGQGEKLFF. The DNA of the CDR3 is TGTGCCAGCAGTAATACGTACGGGCAGGGTGAAAAACTGTTTTTT. Drawing the rest from reference TRBV2 and TRBJ1-4, the complete variable domain is EPEVTQTPSHQVTQMGQEVILRCVPISNHLYFYWYRQILGQKVEFLVSFYNNEISEKSEIFDDQFSVERPDGSNFTLKIRSTKLEDSAMYFCASSNTYGQGEKLFFGSGTQLSVL.

The chain recombines TRBV27 with TRBJ2-7; no reliable D call. The V end lost 2 bases, the J end lost 9 bases, and 8 bases lay between the germline ends. Looked up from germline, CDR1 is MNHEY and CDR2 is SMNVEV (reference sequence). The CDR3 runs to 11 residues. The CDR3 DNA is TGTGCCAGCAGTTTAAATGGTAGGCAGTACTTC. It is translated as CASSLNGRQYF.

Remarks on this clone: This may come from a read error, since a much larger clone is one base off. The gene calls are TRBV11-2 and TRBJ2-2; D unclear. From germline, CDR1 is SGHAT and CDR2 FQNNGV. The germline V and J ends were trimmed by 5 bases and 1 base, with 8 bases remaining between them. The CDR3 covers 14 residues. CDR3 residues: CASSPRQNTGELFF. Written as DNA, the CDR3 is TGTGCCAGCAGCCCGCGGCAGAACACCGGGGAGCTGTTTTTT. The variable domain in full, completed from reference TRBV11-2 and TRBJ2-2, reads EAGVAQSPRYKIIEKRQSVAFWCNPISGHATLYWYQQILGQGPKLLIQFQNNGVVDDSQLPKDRFSAERLKGVDSTLKIQPAKLEDSAVYLCASSPRQNTGELFFGEGSRLTVL.

This clone was seen once. The CDR3 coding sequence is TGTGCCTGGAGTGGAGGGGTCAGTCAGCCCCAGCATTTT. Translated: CAWSGGVSQPQHF. This chain connects TRBV30 to TRBJ1-5; D might be TRBD1 (5 bases). Germline-derived CDR1 and CDR2 are GTSNPN and SVGIG (reference sequence). V was trimmed by 1 base and J by 6 bases, leaving 10 bases between them. This CDR3 is built from 13 residues.

This chain uses TRBV10-2 with TRBJ1-2; tentatively, D is TRBD1 (5 bases). Looked up from germline, CDR1 is WSHSY and CDR2 is SAAADI. Trimming took 4 bases from V and 3 from J, leaving 12 bases between them. CDR3 length: 14 amino acids. CDR3 protein: CASSVGGTDYGYTF. CDR3 sequence (DNA): TGCGCCAGCAGTGTTGGGGGGACCGACTATGGCTACACCTTC.

The chain couples TRBV7-9 to TRBJ2-5, with D unclear. Looked up from germline, CDR1 is SEHNR and CDR2 is FQNEAQ (reference sequence). V lost 5 bases and J 2 bases, leaving 15 bases between the germline ends. This CDR3 has 15 residues. CDR3 residues: CASSPVSGLQETQYF. The CDR3 nucleotides read TGTGCCAGCAGCCCAGTGTCCGGCCTTCAAGAGACCCAGTACTTC.

V gene TRBV18 combines with J gene TRBJ2-1; a possible D gene is TRBD1 (6 bases). The CDR3 has 14 amino acids. V was cut by 6 bases and J by 3 bases, with 12 bases left in between. The V gene's germline CDR1 is KGHSH and CDR2 LQKENI. This CDR3 is CASSEEQGYNEQFF. DNA of the CDR3: TGTGCCAGCTCGGAAGAACAGGGCTACAATGAGCAGTTCTTC.

This clone has a handful of counts. The chain has TRBV10-2 and TRBJ1-2; D is uncertain. Germline values: CDR1 WSHSY, CDR2 SAAADI. The CDR3 is 14 residues long. The V end lost 2 bases, the J end lost 0 bases, and 7 bases lay between the germline ends. CDR3 amino acids: CASSEGRANYGYTF. CDR3 nucleotides: TGCGCCAGCAGTGAGGGAAGAGCTAACTATGGCTACACCTTC.